This TCR beta chain appears in the sequencing data of a study of OX40 agonist ivuxolimab in advanced cancers. Study in general: Mean age approximately 66 years, range about 23 to 79; 82.7% male. It was permissible to have had prior anti-PD-1, anti-PD-L1 or anti-CTLA-4 therapy, and under 45% had some.

Broader study findings: CD8+ T cells showed, on average, more clonal expansion than CD4+ cells.

About this clone: The antigen is unknown.

The assay was immunoSEQ multiplex PCR, and TCRdb's table has in-frame clones only and misses some. The sample has approximately 80,000 clones, approximately 85% seen once. This CDR3 comprises 19 residues. V lost 1 base, J lost 0 bases, and 8 bases stayed unmatched. Germline CDR1 reads SGHRS; CDR2 reads YFSETQ. The receptor comes from an adult with an advanced solid tumor such as melanoma, head and neck, liver or kidney cancer. The V gene is TRBV5-1, the J gene TRBJ2-6; 9 bases map to TRBD2. Sample: CD4+ or CD8+ T cells sorted from blood, taken in a trial of the OX40 agonist ivuxolimab. The CDR3 DNA reads as TGCGCCAGCAGCTTGCCTAGTAGCGGGGGTCCCTCTGGGGCCAACGTCCTGACTTTC. Protein sequence: CASSLPSSGGPSGANVLTF.